This TCR beta chain was captured in a study of T cell changes during pregnancy in multiple sclerosis (dated by TCRdb to about 2019). For the wider study: The study examined how the T cell repertoire changed over the course of pregnancy in women with multiple sclerosis.

The CDR3 has 15 amino acids, counting the end cysteine and phenylalanine. The CDR3 DNA has 45 bases and is translated from base 1. CDR1 and CDR2 are drawn from the germline V gene: SGHDT, YYEEEE. V is pared back by 4 bases and J by 6 bases, with 19 bases lying between the germline termini. Receptors were amplified or captured by the immunoSEQ multiplex PCR assay. Here the immuneACCESS table is served through TCRdb, limited to in-frame sequences with V and J called. Missing clones are a known gap in these copies; in checked studies unresolved V genes cover under half, and the rest lacks a known reason. Counted in this sample were some 28,000 clones; under 95% of them appeared once. In total, the top ten clones hold 6% to 6.5% of the sample. In regard to this clone: The target of this receptor is not known. Base qualities were left out, and no much larger clone turns up one base away.

This chain joins TRBV5-6 to TRBJ1-2, and the D gene may be TRBD1, 5 bases matching. This receptor was obtained from a female donor with multiple sclerosis, enrolled in a pregnancy study. Sequencing used CD8+ T cells from peripheral blood mononuclear cells, obtained before pregnancy. The nucleotide sequence is TGTGCCAGCAGCAAGACGGGGGTTTGGGTGGATGGCTACACCTTC. Its amino acids are CASSKTGVWVDGYTF.